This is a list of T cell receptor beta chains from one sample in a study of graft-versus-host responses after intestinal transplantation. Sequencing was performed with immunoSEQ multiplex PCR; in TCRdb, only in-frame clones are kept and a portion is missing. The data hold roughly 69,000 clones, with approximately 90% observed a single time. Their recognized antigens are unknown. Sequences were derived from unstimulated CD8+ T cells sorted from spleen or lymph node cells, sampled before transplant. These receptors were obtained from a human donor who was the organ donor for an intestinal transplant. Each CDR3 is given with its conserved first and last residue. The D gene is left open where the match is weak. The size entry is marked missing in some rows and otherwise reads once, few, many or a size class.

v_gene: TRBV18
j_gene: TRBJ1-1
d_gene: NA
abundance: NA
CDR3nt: TGTGCCAGCTCACATCCCTTGAACACTGAAGCTTTCTTT
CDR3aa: CASSHPLNTEAFF

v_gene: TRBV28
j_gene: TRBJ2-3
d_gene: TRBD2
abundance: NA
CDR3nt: TGTGCCAGCAGTTTATATTTGACTAGCACGCAGTATTTT
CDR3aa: CASSLYLTSTQYF

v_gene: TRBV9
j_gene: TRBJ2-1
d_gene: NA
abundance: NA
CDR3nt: TGTGCCAGCAGCGCTAGGGACTCATACAATGAGCAGTTCTTC
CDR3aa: CASSARDSYNEQFF

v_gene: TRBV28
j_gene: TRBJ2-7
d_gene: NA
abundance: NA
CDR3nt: TGTGCCAGCAGTAAAGACAGGTACGGTCTCTACGAGCAGTACTTC
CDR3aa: CASSKDRYGLYEQYF

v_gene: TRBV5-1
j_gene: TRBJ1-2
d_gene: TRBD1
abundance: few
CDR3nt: TGCGCCAGCAGCTTGTGGCCAGGGGGCCCTAACTATGGCTACACCTTC
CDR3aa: CASSLWPGGPNYGYTF

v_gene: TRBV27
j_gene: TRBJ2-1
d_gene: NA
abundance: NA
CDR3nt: TGTGCCAGCGCTCTAGCGTCCTACAATGAGCAGTTCTTC
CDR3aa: CASALASYNEQFF

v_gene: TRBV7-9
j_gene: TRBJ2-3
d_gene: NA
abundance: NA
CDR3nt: TGTGCCAGCAGCTTAAGGGCATTCCGGGCAGGGGATACGCAGTATTTT
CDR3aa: CASSLRAFRAGDTQYF

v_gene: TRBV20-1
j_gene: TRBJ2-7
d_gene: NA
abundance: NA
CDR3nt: TGCAGTGCTAGGAGCGACTACGAGCAGTACTTC
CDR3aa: CSARSDYEQYF

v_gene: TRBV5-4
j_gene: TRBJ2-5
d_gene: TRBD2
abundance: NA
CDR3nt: TGTGCCAGCAGCACGTTAGCGGGAGGGGGTGAGACCCAGTACTTC
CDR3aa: CASSTLAGGGETQYF

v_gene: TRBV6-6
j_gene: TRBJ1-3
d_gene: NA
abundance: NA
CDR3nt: TGTGCCAGCAGTTATCTAGGCAACTCTGGAAACACCATATATTTT
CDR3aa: CASSYLGNSGNTIYF

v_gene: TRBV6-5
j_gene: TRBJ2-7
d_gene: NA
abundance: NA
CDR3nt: TGTGCCAGCAGTTACTCGGCTAGCGTATCCTACGAGCAGTACTTC
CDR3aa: CASSYSASVSYEQYF

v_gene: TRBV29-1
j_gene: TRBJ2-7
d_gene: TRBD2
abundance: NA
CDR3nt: TGCAGCGGACTAGCGAACTACGAGCAGTACTTC
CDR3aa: CSGLANYEQYF

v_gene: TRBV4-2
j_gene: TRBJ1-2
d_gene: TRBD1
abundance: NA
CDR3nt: TGTGCCAGCAGCCAAGAATACAGGGGCGGCTATGGCTACACCTTC
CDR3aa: CASSQEYRGGYGYTF

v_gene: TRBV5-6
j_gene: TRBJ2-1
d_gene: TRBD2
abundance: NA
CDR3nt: TGTGCCAGCAGCTTAGCGGGATTTGAGCAGTTCTTC
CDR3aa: CASSLAGFEQFF

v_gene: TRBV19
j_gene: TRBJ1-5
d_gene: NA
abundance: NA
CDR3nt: TGTGCCAGTAGCCCTACACAGATCAATCAGCCCCAGCATTTT
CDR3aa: CASSPTQINQPQHF

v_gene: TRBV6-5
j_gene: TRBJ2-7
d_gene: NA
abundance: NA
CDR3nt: TGTGCCAGCAGTTATAGGGGTGACGAGCAGTACTTC
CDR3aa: CASSYRGDEQYF

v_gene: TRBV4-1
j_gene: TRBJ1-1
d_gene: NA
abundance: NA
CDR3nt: TGCGCCAGCAGCCAAAATCAAGGCAGGCAAGAGAACACTGAAGCTTTCTTT
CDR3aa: CASSQNQGRQENTEAFF

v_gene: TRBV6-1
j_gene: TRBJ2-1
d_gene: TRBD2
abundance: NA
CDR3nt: TGTGCCATTCGGACTAGCGCGAACAATGAGCAGTTCTTC
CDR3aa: CAIRTSANNEQFF

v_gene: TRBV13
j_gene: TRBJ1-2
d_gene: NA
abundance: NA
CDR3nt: TGTGCCAGCAGCGCCCGCGTGGGGGGGTTGGATGTTGGCTACACCTTC
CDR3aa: CASSARVGGLDVGYTF

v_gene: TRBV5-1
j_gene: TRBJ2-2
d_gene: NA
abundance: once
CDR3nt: TGCGCCAGCAGCTTAACGAGCGGAGAAGTTACCGGGGAGCTGTTTTTT
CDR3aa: CASSLTSGEVTGELFF

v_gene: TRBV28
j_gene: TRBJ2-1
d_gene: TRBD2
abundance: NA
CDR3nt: TGTGCCAGCAGTTTAGGCGGGAGCTACAATGAGCAGTTCTTC
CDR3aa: CASSLGGSYNEQFF

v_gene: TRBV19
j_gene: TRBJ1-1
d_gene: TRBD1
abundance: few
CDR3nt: TGTGCCAGTAGTATCCCAGGGGGCCGTGAAGCTTTCTTT
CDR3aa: CASSIPGGREAFF

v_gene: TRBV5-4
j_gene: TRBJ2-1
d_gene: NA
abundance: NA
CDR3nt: TGTGCCAGCAGCCCCCTGAGGGAAAATGAGCAGTTCTTC
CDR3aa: CASSPLRENEQFF

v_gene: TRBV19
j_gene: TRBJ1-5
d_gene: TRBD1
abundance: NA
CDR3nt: TGTGCCAGTCATACAGGGGGCGCAGGCAATCAGCCCCAGCATTTT
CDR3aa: CASHTGGAGNQPQHF

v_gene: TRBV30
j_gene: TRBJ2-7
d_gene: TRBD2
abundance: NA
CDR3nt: TGTGCCTGGAGTGTCGCAGCGGGATACGAGCAGTACTTC
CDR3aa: CAWSVAAGYEQYF

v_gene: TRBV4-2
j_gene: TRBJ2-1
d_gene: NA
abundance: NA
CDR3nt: TGTGCCAGCAGCCAAGTTCTAGATACCGGTGAGCAGTTCTTC
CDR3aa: CASSQVLDTGEQFF

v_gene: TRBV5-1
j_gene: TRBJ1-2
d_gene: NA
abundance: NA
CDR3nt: TGCGCCAGCAGCTTCCCGACGAACGGGGACTATGGCTACACCTTC
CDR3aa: CASSFPTNGDYGYTF

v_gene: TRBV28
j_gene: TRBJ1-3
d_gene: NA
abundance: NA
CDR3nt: TGTGCCAGCAGTTTATACGGTACTCACAGGCCTGGAAACACCATATATTTT
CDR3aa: CASSLYGTHRPGNTIYF

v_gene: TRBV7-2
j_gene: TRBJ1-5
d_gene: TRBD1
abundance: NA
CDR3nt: TGTGCCAGCAGCTCGGACAGGGTCGAGCCCCAGCATTTT
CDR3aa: CASSSDRVEPQHF

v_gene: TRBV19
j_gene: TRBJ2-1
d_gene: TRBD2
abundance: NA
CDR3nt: TGTGCCAGTAGTATAGTTCTAGCGGGAGACATGGCCTACAATGAGCAGTTCTTC
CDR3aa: CASSIVLAGDMAYNEQFF

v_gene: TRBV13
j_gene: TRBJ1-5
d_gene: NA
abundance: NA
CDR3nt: TGTGCCAGCAGCTTAGGGCGGCCTACGAGCAATCAGCCCCAGCATTTT
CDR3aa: CASSLGRPTSNQPQHF

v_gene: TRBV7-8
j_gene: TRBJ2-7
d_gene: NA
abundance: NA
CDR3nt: TGTGCCAGCAGCCCCACGACGGGGGTTCTGAGCTCCTACGAGCAGTACTTC
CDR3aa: CASSPTTGVLSSYEQYF

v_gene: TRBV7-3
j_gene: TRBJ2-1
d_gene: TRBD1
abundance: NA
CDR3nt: TGTGCCAGCAGCTTAAACCCCACAGGGGTGGACTACAATGAGCAGTTCTTC
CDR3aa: CASSLNPTGVDYNEQFF

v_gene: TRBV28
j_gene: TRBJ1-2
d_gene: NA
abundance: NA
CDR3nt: TGTGCCAGCAGTGACAGCTATGGCTACACCTTC
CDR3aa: CASSDSYGYTF

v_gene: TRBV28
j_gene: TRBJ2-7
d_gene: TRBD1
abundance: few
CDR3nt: TGTGCCAGCAGTTCTATCCCCCTCGGGACAGACCCCTACGAGCAGTACTTC
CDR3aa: CASSSIPLGTDPYEQYF

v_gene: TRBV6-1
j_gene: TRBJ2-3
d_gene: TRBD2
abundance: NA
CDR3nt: TGTGCCAGCAGTGAACATGGTCTAGCGGGAGTATCTGATACGCAGTATTTT
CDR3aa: CASSEHGLAGVSDTQYF

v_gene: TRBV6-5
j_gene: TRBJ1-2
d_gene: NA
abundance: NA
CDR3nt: TGTGCCAGCAGTTACCTTTCCAGGGGCACAGATGGCTACACCTTC
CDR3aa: CASSYLSRGTDGYTF

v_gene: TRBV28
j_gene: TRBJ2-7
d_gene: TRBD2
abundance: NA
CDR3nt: TGTGCCAGCACTTTAGCGGGGGAGAGCTACGAGCAGTACTTC
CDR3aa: CASTLAGESYEQYF

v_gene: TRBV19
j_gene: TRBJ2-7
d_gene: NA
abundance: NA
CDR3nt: TGTGCCAGTAGTATCGCTAGCGTCCACGAGCAGTACTTC
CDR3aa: CASSIASVHEQYF

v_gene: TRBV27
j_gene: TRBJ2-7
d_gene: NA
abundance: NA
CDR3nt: TGTGCCAGCAGTTTTGGTGGAGTAACGGCGAACGAGCAGTACTTC
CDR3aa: CASSFGGVTANEQYF

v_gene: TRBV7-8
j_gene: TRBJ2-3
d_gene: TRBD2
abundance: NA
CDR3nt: TGTGCCAGCACCCACGCGGGAGCCAGCACAGATACGCAGTATTTT
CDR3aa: CASTHAGASTDTQYF

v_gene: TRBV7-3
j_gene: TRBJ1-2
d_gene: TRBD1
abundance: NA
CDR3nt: TGTGCCAGCAGCCCTGGACAGGGCTATGGCTACACCTTC
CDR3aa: CASSPGQGYGYTF

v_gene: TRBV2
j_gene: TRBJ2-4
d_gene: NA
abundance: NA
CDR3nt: TGTGCCAGCAATGGAGAGGACAAAAACATTCAGTACTTC
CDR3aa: CASNGEDKNIQYF

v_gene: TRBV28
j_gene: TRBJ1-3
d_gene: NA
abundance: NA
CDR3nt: TGTGCCAGCAGTTCTCGTCGGGACACCATATATTTT
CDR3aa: CASSSRRDTIYF

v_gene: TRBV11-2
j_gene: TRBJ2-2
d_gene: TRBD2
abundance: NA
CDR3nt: TGTGCCAGCAGCTCCCGGGAGGGTGCGAGCACCGGGGAGCTGTTTTTT
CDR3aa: CASSSREGASTGELFF

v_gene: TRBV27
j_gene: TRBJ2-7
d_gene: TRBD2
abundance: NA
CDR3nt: TGTGCCAGCAGTTTATCGCCTAGCGGGAACTACGAGCAGTACTTC
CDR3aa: CASSLSPSGNYEQYF

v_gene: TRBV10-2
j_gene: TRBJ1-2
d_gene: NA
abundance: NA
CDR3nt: TGCGCCAGCAGTGAGTCGAGGGGGAGCTATGGCTACACCTTC
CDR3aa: CASSESRGSYGYTF

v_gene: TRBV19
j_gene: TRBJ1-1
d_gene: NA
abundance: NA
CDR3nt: TGTGCCAGTAGTAGCGGGGATGAAGCTTTCTTT
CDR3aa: CASSSGDEAFF

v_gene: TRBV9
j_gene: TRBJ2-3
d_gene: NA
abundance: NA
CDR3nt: TGTGCCAGCAGCGTAATCCAAGATACGCAGTATTTT
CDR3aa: CASSVIQDTQYF

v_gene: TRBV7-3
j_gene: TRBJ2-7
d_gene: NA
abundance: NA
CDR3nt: TGTGCCAGCAGCTTAAGCGGCCAATCCTACGAGCAGTACTTC
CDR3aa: CASSLSGQSYEQYF

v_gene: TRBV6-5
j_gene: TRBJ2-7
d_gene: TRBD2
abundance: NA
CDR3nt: TGTGCCAGCAGCGAACTAGCGGGCTACGAGCAGTACTTC
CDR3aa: CASSELAGYEQYF

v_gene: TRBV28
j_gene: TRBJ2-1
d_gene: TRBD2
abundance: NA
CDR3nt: TGTGCCAGCAGTTCCCGACTAGCGGGTGGTCATTTGGAGCAGTTCTTC
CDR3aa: CASSSRLAGGHLEQFF

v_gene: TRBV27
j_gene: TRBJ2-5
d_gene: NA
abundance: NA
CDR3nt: TGTGCCAGCAAGGGTTCGGGGCTAGCGAGCATTAAAACCCAGTACTTC
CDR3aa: CASKGSGLASIKTQYF